This T cell receptor beta chain was obtained from a study of blood T cell repertoires in COVID-19. Study-wide background: Sites in the United States, Italy and Spain provided acute and convalescent COVID-19 samples.

The study recruited people aged roughly 18 to 89 years across about 25 US areas. Assignment of participants to cohorts was predicated upon participant-reported clinical history. In the source study's methods: Reference gene primer amplification gave nucleated cell count estimates. Libraries were prepared by immunoSEQ multiplex PCR; TCRdb keeps only in-frame clonotypes and omits some of them. The DNA gave D and trimming, while V, J and clone size come from that table. The table has fewer than 300,000 clones, just over 85% seen once; the top ten hold roughly a sixth. V was trimmed by 1 base and J by 3 bases, leaving 11 bases between them. Germline V gene sequence: CDR1 MNHEY, CDR2 SMNVEV (reference sequence). The CDR3 is made up of 15 amino acids.

V is TRBV27 and J is TRBJ2-3; tentative D call: TRBD2 (6 bases). The TCR was taken from a man aged 18 to 29 who had recovered from COVID-19. Material: PBMCs or T cells enriched from blood (not recorded which). In nucleotides, the CDR3 is TGTGCCAGCAGTTTATTCCGGGGGAGGACAGATACGCAGTATTTT. This translates into CASSLFRGRTDTQYF.